This entry lists 5 T cell receptor beta chains sequenced from one sample in a study of T cell changes during pregnancy in multiple sclerosis. TCRdb's table, derived via immunoSEQ multiplex PCR, lists solely in-frame clones and lacks some. The sample has roughly 48,000 clones, 95% seen once. Source: CD8+ T cells from peripheral blood mononuclear cells, taken in the first trimester of pregnancy. The receptors were sampled from a female donor with multiple sclerosis, enrolled in a pregnancy study.

The V gene is TRBV10-3, the J gene TRBJ2-7; tentatively, D is TRBD1 (6 bases). V lost 3 bases, J lost 3 bases, and 12 bases lay in between. Germline CDR1 is ENHRY and CDR2 is SYGVKD. CDR3 length equals 14 residues. The CDR3 region has the DNA TGTGCCATCAGTGATATAAACAGGGACTACGAGCAGTACTTC. Its translation: CAISDINRDYEQYF.

V and J are TRBV2 and TRBJ2-3; 7 nucleotides align to TRBD1. The ends lost 5 bases at V and 1 base at J; junction bases unmatched: 9. Germline V lookup: CDR1 SNHLY, CDR2 FYNNEI. This CDR3 comprises 16 residues. In DNA form, the CDR3 reads TGTGCCAGCAGTTACCCTCGACAGGGAGGCACAGATACGCAGTATTTT. This sequence encodes CASSYPRQGGTDTQYF.

V and J are TRBV6-1 and TRBJ2-7; D ambiguous. This CDR3 region has 13 residues. The V gene's germline CDR1 is MNHNS and CDR2 SASEGT. Trimming took off 4 bases at V and 3 bases at J, with 10 bases between the two ends. As DNA, the CDR3 is TGTGCCAGCAGTGGGCAGATTCGCTACGAGCAGTACTTC. Protein sequence: CASSGQIRYEQYF.

This clone has just one count. The chain carries TRBV7-9 and TRBJ2-2, with 7 bases lining up with TRBD2. J was trimmed by 1 base and V by 9 bases; bases with no gene match: 8. This CDR3 has 15 residues. Germline V gene lookup returns CDR1 SEHNR and CDR2 FQNEAQ (reference sequence). CDR3: CASTPSSGNTGELFF. In DNA form, the CDR3 reads TGTGCCAGTACACCCTCTAGCGGGAACACCGGGGAGCTGTTTTTT.

Many counts were recorded for this clone. The chain has TRBV29-1 and TRBJ1-1; 7 bases match TRBD1. Germline V gives CDR1 SQVTM, CDR2 ANQGSEA. The CDR3 is 12 residues long. V shed 5 bases and J 3 bases; nucleotides not matched to a gene: 3. This chain's CDR3 is CSVRQGDTEAFF. Here the CDR3 DNA reads TGCAGCGTTCGACAGGGAGACACTGAAGCTTTCTTT.